This TCR beta chain was sequenced during a study of Graves' ophthalmopathy and Graves' hyperthyroidism. CAS ≥3, NOSPECS ≥4, moderate-to-severe activity and duration under 3 months marked donors with ophthalmopathy. This clonotype has at least ten counts. This CDR3 has 15 amino acids. Germline values: CDR1 LNHDA, CDR2 SQIVND (reference sequence). V was pared by 6 bases and J by 0 bases, with 11 bases between. RNA served as the template for amplifying TCR beta CDR3 regions. HTBI primers served in a first-round RT-PCR, which a second-round multiplex PCR followed. MiXCR was run by TCRdb on the multiplex PCR reads, yielding one entry per CDR3 protein. The table has about 340,000 distinct CDR3 sequences, 17% seen once.

The sequencing input was peripheral blood. The chain employs TRBV19 and TRBJ2-2; D might be TRBD2 (5 bases). This TCR derives from an adult man with Graves' ophthalmopathy. DNA for the CDR3: TGTGCCAGTAGGGGCCAGCGGCCGAACACCGGGGAGCTGTTTTTT. Translated: CASRGQRPNTGELFF.